This T cell receptor (beta chain) appears in the sequencing data of a study of graft-versus-host responses after intestinal transplantation. Study-wide background: Transplantation in recipients was multivisceral, liver-intestinal, or isolated intestinal. Each patient got anti-thymocyte globulin induction, then tacrolimus and steroids for roughly 3 years. Study results and limitations: Recipient marrow harbored GvH clones, some of which surfaced first in ileum or blood.

The repertoire was sequenced with immunoSEQ multiplex PCR; TCRdb's copy has only in-frame clones and lacks some. The table has approximately 90,000 clones, around 93% seen once. V was shortened by 5 bases and J by 8 bases, with 13 bases between the two germline ends. The length of the CDR3 is 13 residues. The V gene's germline CDR1 is SNHLY and CDR2 FYNNEI. This clone was detected a few times. Its target is unknown. The specimen was unstimulated CD8+ T cells sorted from spleen or lymph node cells, collected before transplant. This clonotype was obtained from a human donor who was the organ donor for an intestinal transplant. The rearrangement uses TRBV2 and TRBJ2-1; possibly TRBD1 for D (6 bases). CDR3 protein: CASSSAQGHEQFF. CDR3 coding DNA: TGTGCCAGCAGTTCAGCACAGGGCCATGAGCAGTTCTTC. The full variable domain, completed using reference TRBV2 and TRBJ2-1, is EPEVTQTPSHQVTQMGQEVILRCVPISNHLYFYWYRQILGQKVEFLVSFYNNEISEKSEIFDDQFSVERPDGSNFTLKIRSTKLEDSAMYFCASSSAQGHEQFFGPGTRLTVL.